This TCR beta chain was sequenced in a study of blood T cell repertoires in COVID-19. Across the whole study: Sources were T cells, B-cell-depleted T cells, or PBMCs; the material itself was cDNA or gDNA.

Original analysis: Reference gene primer amplification gave estimated nucleated cell counts. Sequencing was performed with immunoSEQ multiplex PCR; in TCRdb, only in-frame clones are kept and a portion is missing. V and J calls plus clone size are reproduced from that table; the DNA served to infer D and trimming. The sample includes some 20,000 clones, 80% to 90% of them seen just once. The germline V gene encodes CDR1 WNHNN and CDR2 SYGVQD (reference sequence). CDR3 length: 15 amino acids. The V end lost 6 bases, the J end lost 6 bases, and 20 bases lay between the germline ends. Material: peripheral blood. This TCR was sampled from a human donor with acute or convalescent COVID-19. The donor label of this sample is uncertain. This chain uses TRBV10-1 with TRBJ1-2; possible D gene TRBD1, 6 bases. CDR3 sequence: CASSSYSWGRDGYTF. CDR3 DNA sequence: TGCGCCAGCAGCAGTTACAGCTGGGGGCGAGATGGCTACACCTTC.